Below are 20 T cell receptor beta chains sequenced from a single sample in a study of blood T cell repertoires in COVID-19. Some clones are missing from TCRdb's copy, which holds only in-frame ones; the method was immunoSEQ multiplex PCR. The sample carries about 310,000 clones, around nine tenths recorded once. Sequencing was carried out using PBMCs or T cells enriched from blood (not recorded which). The receptors shown here come from a woman between 40 and 50 years old who had recovered from COVID-19.

This chain connects TRBV7-3 to TRBJ2-1; 10 nucleotides agree with TRBD2. The CDR3 is made up of 15 amino acids. V dropped 6 bases and J dropped 3; count of bases not matched to a gene: 5. Germline V gene sequence: CDR1 SGHTA, CDR2 FQGTGA. This CDR3 is CASSIGTSDYNEQFF. DNA of the CDR3: TGTGCCAGCAGTATCGGGACTAGCGACTACAATGAGCAGTTCTTC.

The genes are TRBV5-6 and TRBJ1-4; the D gene is possibly TRBD1 (6 bases). CDR1 and CDR2 from the germline V gene are SGHDT and YYEEEE. V shed 5 bases and J shed 5 bases, with 25 bases lying between them. The CDR3 is 18 amino acids. The CDR3 region has the DNA TGTGCCAGCAGGGCCTCGGGGCAGGGGTACTTTCGGAATGAAAAACTGTTTTTT. Translated: CASRASGQGYFRNEKLFF.

The J gene is TRBJ2-7, the V gene TRBV6-4; weak D call: TRBD1 (5 bases). This CDR3 is 14 amino acids long. Germline CDR1 reads MRHNA; CDR2 reads SNTAGT. V lost 0 bases and J 3 bases, leaving 9 bases between the germline ends. In DNA, the CDR3 is TGTGCCAGCAGTGACTCTCCAGGGCTCTACGAGCAGTACTTC. This translates into CASSDSPGLYEQYF.

The chain has TRBV4-1 and TRBJ1-5; D gene unclear. The CDR3 totals 19 residues. V was trimmed by 3 bases and J by 1 base, leaving 22 bases between them. The germline V gene has CDR1 MGHRA and CDR2 YSYEKL. CDR3 in DNA: TGCGCCAGCAGCCATTCCATGAGCGGACGCCGAGGAAGCAATCAGCCCCAGCATTTT. It yields the protein CASSHSMSGRRGSNQPQHF.

The chain links TRBV13 to TRBJ2-7; D unresolved. V lost 5 bases, J lost 0 bases, and 11 bases lay in between. The CDR3 is 14 residues long. The V gene's germline CDR1 is PRHDT and CDR2 FYEKMQ (reference sequence). The chain's CDR3 is CASSPTGGSYEQYF. Written as DNA, the CDR3 is TGTGCCAGCAGCCCAACCGGCGGCTCCTACGAGCAGTACTTC.

The J gene is TRBJ2-2, the V gene TRBV18, with 7 bases fitting TRBD2. The V and J ends lost 3 bases and 9 bases, in that order; junction bases with no gene match: 10. Germline lookup yields CDR1 KGHSH and CDR2 LQKENI. The CDR3 runs to 15 residues. This CDR3 reads CASSPSGGRLRELFF. Here the CDR3 DNA reads TGTGCCAGCTCACCGTCGGGGGGTCGATTGAGGGAGCTGTTTTTT.

V is TRBV25-1 and J is TRBJ2-7; no clear D gene. This CDR3 spans 11 amino acids. CDR1 is MGHDK and CDR2 is SYGVNS in the germline V gene. V was cut by 4 bases and J by 9 bases, with 10 bases left in between. CDR3 sequence (DNA): TGTGCCAGCAGTGTGAAAGGCGGGCAGTACTTC. Amino acids: CASSVKGGQYF.

On this clone: A read error may account for a junction end that differs from germline. The rearrangement uses TRBV7-9 and TRBJ2-7; D possibly corresponds to TRBD2 (6 bases). This CDR3 has 12 amino acids. From germline, CDR1 is SEHNR and CDR2 FQNEAQ (reference sequence). The CDR3 sequence is CASSPLGGTLNF. The DNA of the CDR3 is TGTGCCAGCAGCCCCCTCGGAGGGACCCTAAACTTC.

The gene calls are TRBV5-1 and TRBJ1-1, with TRBD1 as a possible D gene (6 bases). The V end lost 4 bases, the J end lost 2 bases, and 12 bases lay between the germline ends. CDR3 size: 14 residues. Germline V gives CDR1 SGHRS, CDR2 YFSETQ. The CDR3 reads CASSRGQINTEAFF. CDR3 sequence (DNA): TGCGCCAGCAGCCGTGGACAGATAAACACTGAAGCTTTCTTT.

This rearrangement joins TRBV2 to TRBJ2-3; the match to TRBD2 covers 8 bases. Looked up from germline, CDR1 is SNHLY and CDR2 is FYNNEI. The V and J ends lost 4 bases and 4 bases, in that order; junction bases with no gene match: 4. The CDR3 is made up of 14 amino acids. CDR3 sequence: CASSVAGGSDTQYF. CDR3 DNA: TGTGCCAGCAGTGTTGCGGGGGGATCAGATACGCAGTATTTT.

The chain combines TRBV9 with TRBJ1-5, with 9 bases matching TRBD1. The germline gives CDR1 SGDLS, CDR2 YYNGEE. The trim removed 4 bases at V and 4 bases at J, leaving 9 bases unmatched. The CDR3 has 16 amino acids. In nucleotides, the CDR3 is TGTGCCAGCAGCCCCCATCAAGGGACAGGGAATCAGCCCCAGCATTTT. It specifies CASSPHQGTGNQPQHF.

The rearrangement links TRBV18 to TRBJ2-1; 7 bases align to TRBD2. Germline V gene sequence: CDR1 KGHSH, CDR2 LQKENI. The CDR3 loop spans 15 amino acids. Germline trimming cut 1 base from V and 4 bases from J; bases unmatched to any gene: 4. The CDR3 region has the DNA TGTGCCAGCTCACCACAGCGGGAAAGGTACAATGAGCAGTTCTTC. Amino acids: CASSPQRERYNEQFF.

This clone was seen just once. This chain uses TRBV19 with TRBJ2-1; TRBD2 matches 8 bases. Looked up from germline, CDR1 is LNHDA and CDR2 is SQIVND (reference sequence). J was trimmed by 4 bases and V by 2 bases; bases with no gene match: 7. The CDR3 is 16 amino acids. The CDR3 nucleotides read TGTGCCAGTAGTATACTCAGCGGGAGCTTTTACAATGAGCAGTTCTTC. Its protein product is CASSILSGSFYNEQFF.

The chain is built from TRBV14 and TRBJ1-1, with D possibly being TRBD1 (5 bases). V was clipped by 3 bases and J by 5 bases, with 7 bases between them. CDR1 is SGHDN, CDR2 FVKESK, per germline. The CDR3 runs to 12 residues. CDR3: CASSQGRTEAFF. In nucleotides, the CDR3 is TGTGCCAGCAGCCAGGGGCGGACTGAAGCTTTCTTT. Complete variable domain (other parts from reference TRBV14 and TRBJ1-1): EAGVTQFPSHSVIEKGQTVTLRCDPISGHDNLYWYRRVMGKEIKFLLHFVKESKQDESGMPNNRFLAERTGGTYSTLKVQPAELEDSGVYFCASSQGRTEAFFGQGTRLTVV.

The CDR3 is CASRFPEGCGGRFWEQYF. The DNA for the CDR3 is TGTGCAAGTCGCTTCCCAGAGGGTTGCGGCGGGAGGTTTTGGGAGCAGTACTTC. V is TRBV12-2 and J is TRBJ2-7; TRBD2 was called by the table and not checked on the DNA. TRBV12-2 is labeled a pseudogene. The CDR3 totals 18 residues.

V gene TRBV6-6 combines with J gene TRBJ2-7, with TRBD1 matching over 9 bases. The CDR3 has 16 residues. The ends lost 3 bases at V and 1 base at J; junction bases unmatched: 7. Germline values: CDR1 MNHNY, CDR2 SVGAGI (reference sequence). The CDR3: CASSYSGTGPSYEQYF. DNA of the CDR3: TGTGCCAGCAGTTATTCCGGGACAGGGCCATCCTACGAGCAGTACTTC.

This clone occurred a few times. The chain carries TRBV28 and TRBJ2-1; 9 nucleotides match TRBD2. CDR3 length: 18 residues. With V trimmed by 1 base and J by 4 bases, 11 bases remained unmatched. Germline V gene sequence: CDR1 MDHEN, CDR2 SYDVKM. The DNA of the CDR3 is TGTGCCAGCAGTTTATACCCGTTGTGGCGGGGGGGGTACAATGAGCAGTTCTTC. Its translation is CASSLYPLWRGGYNEQFF.

This clone was detected only once. V and J are TRBV6-2 or TRBV6-3 and TRBJ2-7, with a possible D match to TRBD1 (6 bases). Germline V gene sequence: CDR1 MNHEY, CDR2 SVGEGT. V lost 5 bases and J 3 bases, leaving 17 bases between the germline ends. The CDR3 has 15 amino acids. This CDR3 is CASSRAGTINYEQYF. CDR3 nucleotides: TGTGCCAGCAGTCGTGCCGGGACAATCAACTACGAGCAGTACTTC.

The J gene is TRBJ2-7, the V gene TRBV2; unclear D gene. Looked up from germline, CDR1 is SNHLY and CDR2 is FYNNEI. The CDR3 extends over 11 amino acids. V was pared by 7 bases and J by 1 base, with 5 bases between. DNA for the CDR3: TGTGCCAGCACCGGGTCCTACGAGCAGTACTTC. Amino acids: CASTGSYEQYF.

The J gene is TRBJ2-2, the V gene TRBV24-1, with D possibly TRBD1 on 5 matching bases. The CDR3 loop spans 14 amino acids. Germline assignment: CDR1 KGHDR and CDR2 SFDVKD. Between the trimmed V and J ends, which lost 3 bases and 6 bases, there was a span of 10 bases. The CDR3 DNA follows: TGTGCCACCAGTGATCCCCAAGGGGCCGGGGAGCTGTTTTTT. Translated: CATSDPQGAGELFF.